This is a list of T cell receptor beta chains from one sample in a study of neoadjuvant anti-PD-1 for oral cavity cancer. Here immunoSEQ multiplex PCR was the method, and the copy in TCRdb shows in-frame clones only, minus some. In the table there are about 37,000 clones, around two fifths of which are singletons. This sample comprised tumor tissue, obtained after nivolumab (anti-PD-1) treatment. All receptors derive from a person aged 40 to 85 with oral cavity squamous cell carcinoma. Both conserved end residues are part of each CDR3. D genes are given only for firm matches. Size is stated for part of the rows, as once, few or many counts, or as a class when the clone is expanded.

cdr3_nt: TGTGCCGTAGATGGGATCTCTGGCTACACCTTC
cdr3_aa: CAVDGISGYTF
v_call: TRBV19
clone_size: few
j_call: TRBJ1-2
cdr3_length: 11
d_call: NA

cdr3_nt: TGTGCCAGCAGCACCAGACAGGGAATTAACTATGGCTACACCTTC
cdr3_aa: CASSTRQGINYGYTF
v_call: TRBV7-2
clone_size: few
j_call: TRBJ1-2
cdr3_length: 15
d_call: TRBD1

cdr3_nt: TGTGCCAGTAGTATAGCAAGGACAGTTCGCAACTATGGCTACACCTTC
cdr3_aa: CASSIARTVRNYGYTF
v_call: TRBV19
clone_size: once
j_call: TRBJ1-2
cdr3_length: 16
d_call: NA

cdr3_nt: TGTGCCAGCAGCAAAACGGGAGACCGCACCGGGGAGCTGTTTTTT
cdr3_aa: CASSKTGDRTGELFF
v_call: TRBV9
clone_size: many
j_call: TRBJ2-2
cdr3_length: 15
d_call: NA

cdr3_nt: TGCGCCAGCAGCCAAGTAGGGACCAACACTGAAGCTTTCTTT
cdr3_aa: CASSQVGTNTEAFF
v_call: TRBV4-1
clone_size: few
j_call: TRBJ1-1
cdr3_length: 14
d_call: NA

cdr3_nt: TGCAGCGTTGACGGGGGGCAGCCCGGGGAGCTGTTTTTT
cdr3_aa: CSVDGGQPGELFF
v_call: TRBV29-1
clone_size: few
j_call: TRBJ2-2
cdr3_length: 13
d_call: NA

cdr3_nt: TGCAGCGTTGGAACCGGGACTAGCGGGAGGAAGGCCTACGAGCAGTACTTC
cdr3_aa: CSVGTGTSGRKAYEQYF
v_call: TRBV29-1
clone_size: few
j_call: TRBJ2-7
cdr3_length: 17
d_call: TRBD2

cdr3_nt: TGTGCCAGCAGTGTAGCGGCAGAAACTACGACCGGGAACACTGAAGCTTTCTTT
cdr3_aa: CASSVAAETTTGNTEAFF
v_call: TRBV2
clone_size: many
j_call: TRBJ1-1
cdr3_length: 18
d_call: NA

cdr3_nt: TGCGCCAGCAGCTTTAACAGCGCGTCTTCTAATTCACCCCTCCACTTT
cdr3_aa: CASSFNSASSNSPLHF
v_call: TRBV5-1
clone_size: few
j_call: TRBJ1-6
cdr3_length: 16
d_call: NA

cdr3_nt: TGCGCCAGCAGCTTACATTCGGGACCAGCTGGAAACACCATATATTTT
cdr3_aa: CASSLHSGPAGNTIYF
v_call: TRBV5-1
clone_size: NA
j_call: TRBJ1-3
cdr3_length: 16
d_call: NA

cdr3_nt: TGCGCCAGCAGCCAACACTCCTGGGGGGGAGCAGGCGGAAACACCATATATTTT
cdr3_aa: CASSQHSWGGAGGNTIYF
v_call: TRBV4-1
clone_size: few
j_call: TRBJ1-3
cdr3_length: 18
d_call: NA

cdr3_nt: TGTGCCAGCTCACCAGTGGGGGAGCAGTTCTTC
cdr3_aa: CASSPVGEQFF
v_call: TRBV18
clone_size: few
j_call: TRBJ2-1
cdr3_length: 11
d_call: NA

cdr3_nt: TGTGCCAGCAGCTTGCCCAGCGGGAGGGTAAATGAGCAGTTCTTC
cdr3_aa: CASSLPSGRVNEQFF
v_call: TRBV5-4
clone_size: NA
j_call: TRBJ2-1
cdr3_length: 15
d_call: TRBD2

cdr3_nt: TGCGCCAGCAGCTTGGATGGTGTCTGGACTGAAGCTTTCTTT
cdr3_aa: CASSLDGVWTEAFF
v_call: TRBV5-1
clone_size: NA
j_call: TRBJ1-1
cdr3_length: 14
d_call: NA

cdr3_nt: TGTGCCAGCAGTTTGGGGACAGGGAATAGCAATCAGCCCCAGCATTTT
cdr3_aa: CASSLGTGNSNQPQHF
v_call: TRBV28
clone_size: few
j_call: TRBJ1-5
cdr3_length: 16
d_call: TRBD1

cdr3_nt: TGTGCCAGCAGCCTCCAAATCCGCGATGAAAAACTGTTTTTT
cdr3_aa: CASSLQIRDEKLFF
v_call: TRBV9
clone_size: few
j_call: TRBJ1-4
cdr3_length: 14
d_call: NA

cdr3_nt: TGTGCCAGCAGCCTTAGCGGAAAAGCCTACAATGAGCAGTTCTTC
cdr3_aa: CASSLSGKAYNEQFF
v_call: TRBV27
clone_size: few
j_call: TRBJ2-1
cdr3_length: 15
d_call: NA

cdr3_nt: TGTGCCAGCCGACTGGCTGCGGCTAATGAAAAACTGTTTTTT
cdr3_aa: CASRLAAANEKLFF
v_call: TRBV7-9
clone_size: NA
j_call: TRBJ1-4
cdr3_length: 14
d_call: NA

cdr3_nt: TGTGCCAGCATGCCGGACAGGGAGGGGTATGGCTACACCTTC
cdr3_aa: CASMPDREGYGYTF
v_call: TRBV6-5
clone_size: NA
j_call: TRBJ1-2
cdr3_length: 14
d_call: TRBD1

cdr3_nt: TGCGCCAGCAGCCACGGTGATCGGGCGGTCACTGAAGCTTTCTTT
cdr3_aa: CASSHGDRAVTEAFF
v_call: TRBV4-1
clone_size: many
j_call: TRBJ1-1
cdr3_length: 15
d_call: NA

cdr3_nt: TGCGCCAGCAGCCCCCTCGGGGCAGGAGGCAATCAGCCCCAGCATTTT
cdr3_aa: CASSPLGAGGNQPQHF
v_call: TRBV4-1
clone_size: few
j_call: TRBJ1-5
cdr3_length: 16
d_call: NA

cdr3_nt: TGTGCCTGGACAGGGGGCGCAATCTACGAGCAGTACTTC
cdr3_aa: CAWTGGAIYEQYF
v_call: TRBV30
clone_size: few
j_call: TRBJ2-7
cdr3_length: 13
d_call: TRBD1